Listed here is a single TCR beta chain. The sample belongs to a study of T cell responses to AZD1222 COVID-19 vaccine. Repertoires were generated with immunoSEQ multiplex PCR, while TCRdb's copy carries only in-frame clones and drops some. The sample includes 95,000 to 150,000 clones, around 89% seen only once; the top ten take 8.5% to 14%. The CDR3 is made up of 13 amino acids. Trimming pared 5 bases from V and 1 base from J, leaving 8 bases between. This specimen was peripheral blood, taken on day 0 of MenACWY control vaccination. The origin of this receptor is an adult in good health. The rearrangement joins TRBV12-3 or TRBV12-4 to TRBJ2-5; D is unresolved. The CDR3 protein is CASSLRPQETQYF. For the CDR3, the DNA is TGTGCCAGCAGTCTTCGACCCCAAGAGACCCAGTACTTC.